These T cell receptor beta chains were read from a single sample in a study of T cell repertoires in cytomegalovirus infection. TCRdb re-analysed the reads in MiXCR, keeping a single row per CDR3 protein. The sample gives a few hundred thousand distinct CDR3 sequences, roughly 28% of which show up once; around 19% is in the top ten. Their target antigens are unknown. The source material was cultured PBMCs, sampled from culture after CMV antigen stimulation. These receptors originate from a human donor in good health (CMV status not recorded). Some clones in this sample may be carry-over from other donors' samples. Each CDR3 is given with its conserved first and last residue. D genes are given only for firm matches. Rows give clone size only sometimes, using once, few, many, or a class for an expanded clone.

d_gene | j_gene | abundance | v_gene | CDR3aa | CDR3nt
. | TRBJ2-5 | . | TRBV24-1 | CATSDSGALRHETQYF | TGTGCCACCAGTGATTCGGGGGCCCTTCGCCACGAGACCCAGTACTTC
. | TRBJ2-7 | . | TRBV7-6 | CPSSLAGQGPEQYF | TGTCCCAGCAGCTTAGCGGGACAGGGCCCCGAGCAGTACTTC
. | TRBJ1-1 | . | TRBV27 | CASRSLDTAGGTEAFF | TGTGCCAGCAGGTCCCTTGACACTGCCGGGGGCACTGAAGCTTTCTTT
. | TRBJ2-4 | . | TRBV7-8 | CASSLRGGLGNIQYF | TGTGCCAGCAGCTTAAGGGGGGGCCTGGGAAACATTCAGTACTTC
. | TRBJ2-7 | . | TRBV29-1 | CSVETGAGGYEQYF | TGCAGCGTTGAAACCGGAGCTGGGGGATACGAGCAGTACTTC
. | TRBJ1-1 | . | TRBV6-1 | CATSSPGETSNTEAFF | TGTGCCACCTCATCCCCGGGAGAGACTTCGAACACTGAAGCTTTCTTT
. | TRBJ2-1 | many | TRBV20-1 | CSARDRQTFYNEQFF | TGCAGTGCTAGAGATCGACAGACGTTCTACAATGAGCAGTTCTTC
TRBD1 | TRBJ1-3 | . | TRBV4-2 | CASSLGRTGTMNTIYF | TGTGCCAGCAGCTTGGGCCGGACAGGGACTATGAACACCATATATTTT
. | TRBJ2-3 | . | TRBV19 | CASSIEREAQYF | TGTGCCAGTAGTATAGAGAGGGAAGCGCAGTATTTT
. | TRBJ2-3 | . | TRBV3-1 | CASVADATDTQYF | TGTGCCAGCGTCGCGGACGCCACAGATACGCAGTATTTT
. | TRBJ2-1 | . | TRBV28 | CASSSAGDNEQFF | TGTGCCAGCAGTTCCGCCGGGGACAATGAGCAGTTCTTC
. | TRBJ2-2 | few | TRBV7-3 | CASSPSLGGNTGELFF | TGTGCCAGCAGCCCAAGCCTTGGGGGGAACACCGGGGAGCTGTTTTTT
. | TRBJ1-1 | many | TRBV12-3/TRBV12-4 | CASSLGGAQSEAFF | TGTGCCAGCAGTTTAGGGGGGGCGCAATCTGAAGCTTTCTTT
TRBD2 | TRBJ2-3 | many | TRBV7-6 | CASSGGLAGPTDTQYF | TGTGCCAGCAGCGGGGGACTAGCGGGACCCACAGATACGCAGTATTTT
. | TRBJ2-4 | . | TRBV6-5 | CASSRDWGNIQYF | TGTGCCAGCAGTAGGGACTGGGGGAACATTCAGTACTTC
. | TRBJ2-5 | . | TRBV28 | CVSSFFRQETQYF | TGTGTCAGCAGTTTTTTCCGTCAGGAGACCCAGTACTTC
TRBD1 | TRBJ1-2 | many | TRBV7-2 | CATQDRGYYYGYTF | TGTGCCACGCAGGACAGGGGATACTACTATGGCTACACCTTC
TRBD2 | TRBJ2-1 | few | TRBV7-6 | CASSLREGLAATYNEQFF | TGTGCCAGCAGCTTAAGGGAGGGACTAGCGGCCACCTACAATGAGCAGTTCTTC
. | TRBJ1-4 | few | TRBV7-3 | CASGRRRRANEKLFF | TGTGCCAGCGGTCGGAGGAGGAGAGCTAATGAAAAACTGTTTTTT
TRBD1 | TRBJ1-1 | . | TRBV6-5 | CASSSRQGDEAFF | TGTGCCAGCAGTTCCCGGCAGGGGGATGAAGCTTTCTTT
TRBD1 | TRBJ2-1 | once | TRBV2 | CASAVTGKGEFNEQFF | TGTGCCAGCGCTGTGACAGGGAAAGGCGAATTCAATGAGCAGTTCTTC
. | TRBJ1-1 | . | TRBV27 | CASSPSGRNTEAFF | TGTGCCAGCAGTCCCTCCGGACGGAACACTGAAGCTTTCTTT
. | TRBJ1-5 | . | TRBV7-6 | CASSLDEGFNQPQHF | TGTGCCAGCAGCTTAGACGAAGGGTTCAATCAGCCCCAGCATTTT
. | TRBJ2-7 | . | TRBV28 | CASRGALVDEQYF | TGTGCCAGCAGGGGCGCTTTAGTTGACGAGCAGTACTTC
TRBD1 | TRBJ2-7 | . | TRBV11-2 | CASSLLKTGSSYEQYF | TGTGCCAGCAGCTTACTTAAGACAGGGTCCTCCTACGAGCAGTACTTC
. | TRBJ2-7 | few | TRBV18 | CASSSAGPYEQYF | TGTGCCAGCTCTTCGGCGGGGCCCTACGAGCAGTACTTC
. | TRBJ1-5 | . | TRBV11-2 | CASSLGGGRNQPQHF | TGTGCCAGCAGCTTAGGGGGGGGACGGAATCAGCCCCAGCATTTT
. | TRBJ1-1 | few | TRBV5-1 | CASSFDVAEAFF | TGCGCCAGCAGCTTCGATGTCGCTGAAGCTTTCTTT
. | TRBJ2-3 | few | TRBV27 | CASSLRTLSTDTQYF | TGTGCCAGCAGTTTACGGACACTTTCCACAGATACGCAGTATTTT
TRBD2 | TRBJ2-3 | . | TRBV20-1 | CSARTAQRGGDTQYF | TGCAGTGCTAGAACGGCCCAGCGGGGAGGAGATACGCAGTATTTT
TRBD1 | TRBJ1-5 | . | TRBV4-1 | CASSPGQGVVDQPQHF | TGCGCCAGCAGCCCCGGACAGGGGGTTGTCGATCAGCCCCAGCATTTT
TRBD1 | TRBJ2-3 | few | TRBV7-8 | CASSARTGQGTDTQYF | TGTGCCAGCAGCGCACGGACAGGCCAGGGCACAGATACGCAGTATTTT
TRBD1 | TRBJ2-6 | few | TRBV5-1 | CASSFEGATGANVLTF | TGCGCCAGCAGCTTTGAGGGGGCAACTGGGGCCAACGTCCTGACTTTC
. | TRBJ1-5 | . | TRBV6-6 | CASSYKGRDQPQHF | TGTGCCAGCAGTTACAAGGGACGCGATCAGCCCCAGCATTTT
. | TRBJ1-2 | . | TRBV19 | CASSRDVIGLGYTF | TGTGCCAGTAGTAGGGACGTGATAGGCCTCGGCTACACCTTC
. | TRBJ1-2 | . | TRBV29-1 | CSVAQAANYGYTF | TGCAGCGTTGCGCAGGCTGCTAACTATGGCTACACCTTC
TRBD1 | TRBJ1-1 | . | TRBV20-1 | CSARDDRVLLVDTEAFF | TGCAGTGCTAGAGATGACAGGGTGTTGTTAGTGGACACTGAAGCTTTCTTT
TRBD2 | TRBJ2-2 | . | TRBV7-8 | CASSSRLAGGPDGELFF | TGTGCCAGCAGCTCCCGACTAGCGGGAGGGCCCGACGGGGAGCTGTTTTTT
. | TRBJ1-6 | few | TRBV5-4 | CASRETNSPLHF | TGTGCCAGCAGGGAGACAAATTCACCCCTCCACTTT
TRBD1 | TRBJ2-7 | . | TRBV27 | CASSTSMMGQGSYEQYF | TGTGCCAGCAGTACAAGCATGATGGGACAGGGCTCCTACGAGCAGTACTTC
. | TRBJ1-2 | few | TRBV20-1 | CSARNLQGFYGYTF | TGCAGTGCTAGAAATTTACAGGGTTTCTATGGCTACACCTTC
. | TRBJ2-5 | many | TRBV2 | CASSELTQVKETQYF | TGTGCCAGCAGTGAATTGACACAAGTAAAAGAGACCCAGTACTTC
TRBD2 | TRBJ2-3 | few | TRBV7-2 | CASSLAGRDTQYF | TGTGCCAGCAGCCTAGCGGGCCGAGATACGCAGTATTTT